The next 5 T cell receptor beta chains were all read from a single sample in a study of T cells after yellow fever vaccination. From the 5' RACE reads, TCRdb called clonotypes with MiXCR, one entry per CDR3 protein. The sample has 240,000 or so distinct CDR3 sequences, about 7% seen once. The sequences come from CD4+ T cells sorted from PBMCs, collected 15 days after the yellow fever booster vaccination. All receptors derive from a man aged 25-45 years who received the YFV17D yellow fever vaccine.

This clonotype was counted a few times. This chain joins TRBV7-2 and TRBJ2-2, with TRBD1 matching 9 bases. Germline V gives CDR1 SGHTA, CDR2 FQGNSA. The trim removed 5 bases at V and 3 bases at J, leaving 4 bases unmatched. The CDR3 length is 15 residues. The CDR3 sequence is CASSEQGAYTGELFF. CDR3 nucleotide sequence: TGTGCCAGCAGCGAACAGGGGGCGTACACCGGGGAGCTGTTTTTT.

This clonotype has ten or more counts. The genes are TRBV9 and TRBJ2-1; 11 bases fit TRBD2. This CDR3 contains 16 residues. The ends lost 4 bases at V and 7 bases at J; junction bases unmatched: 10. Germline loops: CDR1 SGDLS, CDR2 YYNGEE. CDR3 sequence: CASSPTTSGSFNEQFF. The DNA of the CDR3 is TGTGCCAGCAGCCCGACCACTAGCGGGAGTTTTAATGAGCAGTTCTTC.

In this sample, this clonotype turned up many times. V and J are TRBV5-1 and TRBJ2-7; unclear D gene. Looked up from germline, CDR1 is SGHRS and CDR2 is YFSETQ. This CDR3 comprises 14 residues. Between the trimmed V and J ends, which lost 4 bases and 2 bases, there was a span of 13 bases. The CDR3 coding sequence is TGCGCCAGCAGCCTTCTCGACGGCCCCTACGAGCAGTACTTC. It translates to CASSLLDGPYEQYF.

This clonotype came up many times. The V call is TRBV5-1, the J call TRBJ1-1; D is ambiguous. CDR1 and CDR2 from the germline V gene are SGHRS and YFSETQ. V was clipped by 0 bases and J by 8 bases, with 8 bases between them. The CDR3 is 12 amino acids. The CDR3 is CASSLDLIEAFF. For the CDR3, the DNA is TGCGCCAGCAGCTTGGACCTCATAGAAGCTTTCTTT.

This sequence joins TRBV7-9 and TRBJ2-5; 7 positions match TRBD1. CDR1 is SEHNR, CDR2 FQNEAQ, per germline (reference sequence). The CDR3 consists of 14 residues. V dropped 5 bases and J dropped 4; count of bases not matched to a gene: 7. CDR3 loop: CASSPTRDRETQYF. The CDR3 DNA follows: TGTGCCAGCAGCCCCACCCGGGACAGAGAGACCCAGTACTTC.